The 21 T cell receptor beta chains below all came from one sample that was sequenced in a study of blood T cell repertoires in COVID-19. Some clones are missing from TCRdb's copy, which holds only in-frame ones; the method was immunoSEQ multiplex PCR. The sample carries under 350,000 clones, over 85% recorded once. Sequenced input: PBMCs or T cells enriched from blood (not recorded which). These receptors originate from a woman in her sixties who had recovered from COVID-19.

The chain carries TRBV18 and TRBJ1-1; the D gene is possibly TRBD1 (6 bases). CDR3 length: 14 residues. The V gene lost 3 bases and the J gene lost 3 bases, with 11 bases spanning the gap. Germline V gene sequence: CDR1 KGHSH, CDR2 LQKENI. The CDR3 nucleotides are TGTGCCAGCTCACCGACGGGGGGCTACACTGAAGCTTTCTTT. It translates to CASSPTGGYTEAFF.

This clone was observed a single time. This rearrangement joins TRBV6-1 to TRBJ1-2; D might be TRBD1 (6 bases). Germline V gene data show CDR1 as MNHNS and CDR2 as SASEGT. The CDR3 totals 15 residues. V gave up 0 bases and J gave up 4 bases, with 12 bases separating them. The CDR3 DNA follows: TGTGCCAGCAGTGAAGCGCAGGGGAACCGCTATGGCTACACCTTC. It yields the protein CASSEAQGNRYGYTF.

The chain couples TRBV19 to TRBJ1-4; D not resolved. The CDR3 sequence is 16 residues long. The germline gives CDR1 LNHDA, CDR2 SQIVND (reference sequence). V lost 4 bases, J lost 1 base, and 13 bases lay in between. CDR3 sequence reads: CASSTSPGGTNEKLFF. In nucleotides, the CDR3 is TGTGCCAGTAGTACCAGTCCAGGAGGAACTAATGAAAAACTGTTTTTT.

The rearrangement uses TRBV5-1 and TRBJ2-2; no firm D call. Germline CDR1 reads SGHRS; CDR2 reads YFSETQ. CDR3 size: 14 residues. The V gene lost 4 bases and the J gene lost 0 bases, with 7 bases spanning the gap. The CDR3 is CASSHSTNTGELFF. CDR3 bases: TGCGCCAGCAGCCACTCGACGAACACCGGGGAGCTGTTTTTT.

CDR3 region: CAIRPGTGLLYEQYF. The CDR3 bases are TGTGCCATCAGACCCGGGACAGGGCTCCTCTACGAGCAGTACTTC. The V gene is TRBV10-3, the J gene TRBJ2-7; 9 bases are a match to TRBD1. This CDR3 contains 15 residues. Germline lookup yields CDR1 ENHRY and CDR2 SYGVKD. V lost 6 bases to trimming and J lost 3 bases; unmatched junction nucleotides: 9.

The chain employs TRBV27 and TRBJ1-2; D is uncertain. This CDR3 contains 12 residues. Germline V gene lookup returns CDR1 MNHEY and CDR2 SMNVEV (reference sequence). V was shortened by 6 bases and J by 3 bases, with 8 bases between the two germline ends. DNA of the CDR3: TGTGCCAGCAGGTCTGTTGACTATGGCTACACCTTC. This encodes CASRSVDYGYTF.

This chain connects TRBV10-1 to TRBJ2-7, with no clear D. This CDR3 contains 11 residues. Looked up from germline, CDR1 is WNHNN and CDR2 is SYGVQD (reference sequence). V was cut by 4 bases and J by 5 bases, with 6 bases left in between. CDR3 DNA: TGCGCCAGCAGTGCAGATGACGAGCAGTACTTC. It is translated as CASSADDEQYF.

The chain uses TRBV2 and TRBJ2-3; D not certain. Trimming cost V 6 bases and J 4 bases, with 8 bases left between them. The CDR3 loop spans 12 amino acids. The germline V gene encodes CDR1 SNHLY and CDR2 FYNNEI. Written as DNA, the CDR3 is TGTGCCAGCAGCCACAGTGCAGATACGCAGTATTTT. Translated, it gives CASSHSADTQYF. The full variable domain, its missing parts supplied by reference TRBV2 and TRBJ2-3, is EPEVTQTPSHQVTQMGQEVILRCVPISNHLYFYWYRQILGQKVEFLVSFYNNEISEKSEIFDDQFSVERPDGSNFTLKIRSTKLEDSAMYFCASSHSADTQYFGPGTRLTVL.

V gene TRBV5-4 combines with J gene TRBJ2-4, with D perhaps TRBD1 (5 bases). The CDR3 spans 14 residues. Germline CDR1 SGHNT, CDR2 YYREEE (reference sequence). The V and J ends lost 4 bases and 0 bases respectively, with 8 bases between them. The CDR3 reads CASSNQGAKNIQYF. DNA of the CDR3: TGTGCCAGCAGCAACCAGGGAGCCAAAAACATTCAGTACTTC.

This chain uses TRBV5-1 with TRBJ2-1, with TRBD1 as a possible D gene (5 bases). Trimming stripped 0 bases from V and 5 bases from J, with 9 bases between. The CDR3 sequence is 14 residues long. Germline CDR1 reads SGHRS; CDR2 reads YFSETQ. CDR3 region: CASSLGGGHNEQFF. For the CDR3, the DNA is TGCGCCAGCAGCTTGGGGGGCGGCCACAATGAGCAGTTCTTC.

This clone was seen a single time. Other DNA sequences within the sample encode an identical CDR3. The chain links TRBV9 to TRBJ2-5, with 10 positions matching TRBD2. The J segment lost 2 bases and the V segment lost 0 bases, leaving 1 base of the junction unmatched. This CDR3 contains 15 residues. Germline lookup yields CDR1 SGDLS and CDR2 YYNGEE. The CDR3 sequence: CASSVVAGGQETQYF. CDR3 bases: TGTGCCAGCAGCGTAGTAGCGGGAGGACAAGAGACCCAGTACTTC. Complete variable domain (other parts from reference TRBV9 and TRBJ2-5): DSGVTQTPKHLITATGQRVTLRCSPRSGDLSVYWYQQSLDQGLQFLIQYYNGEERAKGNILERFSAQQFPDLHSELNLSSLELGDSALYFCASSVVAGGQETQYFGPGTRLLVL.

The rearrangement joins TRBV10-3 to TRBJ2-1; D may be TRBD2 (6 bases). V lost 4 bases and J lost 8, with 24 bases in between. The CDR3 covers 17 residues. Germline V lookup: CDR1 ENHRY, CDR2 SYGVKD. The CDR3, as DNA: TGTGCCATCAGTGGAGGTTTGGAGGGAGCCAGGGTCTATGAGCAGTTCTTC. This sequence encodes CAISGGLEGARVYEQFF.

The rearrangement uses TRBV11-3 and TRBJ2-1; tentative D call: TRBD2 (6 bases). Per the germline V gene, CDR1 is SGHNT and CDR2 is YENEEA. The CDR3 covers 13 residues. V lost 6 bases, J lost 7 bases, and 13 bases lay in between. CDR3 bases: TGTGCCAGCAGGGGGACTGTGTCGAATGAGCAGTTCTTC. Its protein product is CASRGTVSNEQFF.

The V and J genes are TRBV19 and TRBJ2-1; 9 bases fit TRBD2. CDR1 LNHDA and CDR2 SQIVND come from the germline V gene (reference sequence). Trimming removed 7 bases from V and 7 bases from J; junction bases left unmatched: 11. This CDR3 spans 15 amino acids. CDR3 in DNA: TGTGCCAGTACCCTCGGAGCTAGCGGGGTGAATGAGCAGTTCTTC. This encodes CASTLGASGVNEQFF.

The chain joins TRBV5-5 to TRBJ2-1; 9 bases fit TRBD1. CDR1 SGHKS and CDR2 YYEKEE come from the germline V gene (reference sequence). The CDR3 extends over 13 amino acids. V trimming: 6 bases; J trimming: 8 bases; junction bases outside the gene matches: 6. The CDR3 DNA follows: TGTGCCAGCAAAGAACAGGGGGCCGATGAGCAGTTCTTC. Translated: CASKEQGADEQFF.

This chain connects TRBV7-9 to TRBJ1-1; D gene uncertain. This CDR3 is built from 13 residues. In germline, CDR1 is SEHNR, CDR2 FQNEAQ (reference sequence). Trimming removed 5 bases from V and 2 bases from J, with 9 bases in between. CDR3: CASSPGINTEAFF. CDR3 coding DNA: TGTGCCAGCAGCCCGGGAATTAACACTGAAGCTTTCTTT.

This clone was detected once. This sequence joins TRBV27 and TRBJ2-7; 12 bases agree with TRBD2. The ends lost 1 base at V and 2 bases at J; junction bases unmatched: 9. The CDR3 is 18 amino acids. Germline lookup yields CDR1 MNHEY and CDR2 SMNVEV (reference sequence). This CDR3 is CASSLLPQTSGGAYEQYF. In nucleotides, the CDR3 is TGTGCCAGCAGTTTATTACCACAGACTAGCGGGGGCGCCTACGAGCAGTACTTC.

The chain's CDR3 is CASSSQSPYTEAFF. The DNA of the CDR3 is TGTGCCAGCAGCTCCCAATCCCCCTATACTGAAGCTTTCTTT. The genes are TRBV7-9 and TRBJ1-1, with D uncertain. Germline V CDR1 and CDR2: SEHNR, FQNEAQ (reference sequence). This CDR3 spans 14 amino acids. The ends were cut back, 4 bases at V and 5 bases at J, with 14 bases in the middle.

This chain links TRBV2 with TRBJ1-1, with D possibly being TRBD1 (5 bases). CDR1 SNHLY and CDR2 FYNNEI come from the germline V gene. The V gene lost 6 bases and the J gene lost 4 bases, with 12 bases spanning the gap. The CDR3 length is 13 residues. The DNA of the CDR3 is TGTGCCAGCAGAGCAGACAGTGGCACTGAAGCTTTCTTT. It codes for CASRADSGTEAFF. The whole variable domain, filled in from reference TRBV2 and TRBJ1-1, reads EPEVTQTPSHQVTQMGQEVILRCVPISNHLYFYWYRQILGQKVEFLVSFYNNEISEKSEIFDDQFSVERPDGSNFTLKIRSTKLEDSAMYFCASRADSGTEAFFGQGTRLTVV.

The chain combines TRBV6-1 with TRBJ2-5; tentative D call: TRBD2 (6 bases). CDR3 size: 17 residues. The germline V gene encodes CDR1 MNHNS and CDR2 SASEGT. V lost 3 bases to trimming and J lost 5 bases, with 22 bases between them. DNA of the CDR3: TGTGCCAGCAGTGATTTTTTCGGCGGGACCAAGAGGGAGACCCAGTACTTC. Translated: CASSDFFGGTKRETQYF.

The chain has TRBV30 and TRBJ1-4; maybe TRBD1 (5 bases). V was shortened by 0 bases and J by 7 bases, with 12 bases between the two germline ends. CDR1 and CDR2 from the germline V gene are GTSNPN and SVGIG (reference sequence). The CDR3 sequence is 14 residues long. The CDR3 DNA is TGTGCCTGGAGTGTAACAGGTCCCACTGAAAAACTGTTTTTT. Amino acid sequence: CAWSVTGPTEKLFF.